A selection of T cell receptor beta chains follows, all from one sample in a study of post-analysis software for immune sequencing data. TCRdb itself ran the PCR reads through MiXCR, one entry per CDR3 protein. The sample carries hundreds of thousands of distinct CDR3 sequences, approximately 59% recorded once. Sequencing was done on a sample of blood. The receptors stem from a girl aged 2-10 years with multiple sclerosis. Both conserved end residues are part of each CDR3. Fields, in order: J gene, clone size, CDR3 length, V gene, D gene, CDR3 DNA, CDR3 protein. The D gene is left open where the match is weak. Size is stated for part of the rows, as once, few or many counts, or as a class when the clone is expanded.

j_gene: TRBJ2-3; abundance: .; len: 18; v_gene: TRBV3-1; d_gene: .; CDR3nt: TGTGTCAGCAGCCAAAGAAGGGCGTCAGGGCGTCCCTCGGATACGCAGTATTTT; CDR3aa: CVSSQRRASGRPSDTQYF
j_gene: TRBJ1-5; abundance: once; len: 17; v_gene: TRBV12-3/TRBV12-4; d_gene: TRBD1; CDR3nt: TGTGCCAGCAGTTTGAGGACAGGGGGCGGCTGGGGTCAGCCCCAGCATTTT; CDR3aa: CASSLRTGGGWGQPQHF
j_gene: TRBJ2-1; abundance: few; len: 14; v_gene: TRBV27; d_gene: TRBD2; CDR3nt: TGTGCCAGCAGCAAAGCTATCGGGGGGGCCGATTGGTTCTTC; CDR3aa: CASSKAIGGADWFF
j_gene: TRBJ2-1; abundance: .; len: 16; v_gene: TRBV5-1; d_gene: .; CDR3nt: TGCGCCAGCAGCTTGGAGGTCCACCAACTCTACAATGAGCAGTTCTTC; CDR3aa: CASSLEVHQLYNEQFF
j_gene: TRBJ2-1; abundance: few; len: 15; v_gene: TRBV6-1; d_gene: TRBD1; CDR3nt: TGTGCCAGCAGTACCGGGACAGGGAACAGCAATGAGCAGTTCTTC; CDR3aa: CASSTGTGNSNEQFF
j_gene: TRBJ1-1; abundance: .; len: 15; v_gene: TRBV7-9; d_gene: .; CDR3nt: TGTGCCAGCAGTAATTACGGTGTGGGTGACACTGAAGCTTTCTTT; CDR3aa: CASSNYGVGDTEAFF
j_gene: TRBJ2-3; abundance: .; len: 11; v_gene: TRBV6-2/TRBV6-3; d_gene: .; CDR3nt: TGTGCCAGCACTTCGACCGGAGCGCCGTATTTT; CDR3aa: CASTSTGAPYF
j_gene: TRBJ2-4; abundance: .; len: 14; v_gene: TRBV27; d_gene: TRBD1; CDR3nt: TGTGCCAGCAGTCGAACCGACAGGGCAAACATTCAGTACTTC; CDR3aa: CASSRTDRANIQYF
j_gene: TRBJ1-4; abundance: .; len: 15; v_gene: TRBV3-1; d_gene: .; CDR3nt: TGTGCCAGCAGCTACACAGGGACGGGGGATGAAAAACTGTTTTTT; CDR3aa: CASSYTGTGDEKLFF
j_gene: TRBJ1-2; abundance: few; len: 13; v_gene: TRBV4-1; d_gene: .; CDR3nt: TGCGCCAGCAGCCAATGGCCAGGGCGGAGGGACACCTTC; CDR3aa: CASSQWPGRRDTF
j_gene: TRBJ2-5; abundance: few; len: 13; v_gene: TRBV10-2; d_gene: TRBD2; CDR3nt: TGCGCCAGCAGGCCGGGGAGGGAGGAGACCCAGTACTTC; CDR3aa: CASRPGREETQYF
j_gene: TRBJ2-1; abundance: few; len: 14; v_gene: TRBV20-1; d_gene: TRBD2; CDR3nt: TGCAGTGCTAGGGCGCTAGCGGGAGATCATGAGCAGTTCTTC; CDR3aa: CSARALAGDHEQFF
j_gene: TRBJ2-3; abundance: few; len: 15; v_gene: TRBV5-1; d_gene: .; CDR3nt: TGCGCCAGCAGCTTTCGGGAGATGGGGACAGATACGCAGTATTTT; CDR3aa: CASSFREMGTDTQYF
j_gene: TRBJ2-3; abundance: .; len: 17; v_gene: TRBV20-1; d_gene: TRBD2; CDR3nt: TGCAGTGCTCCCGGGTCTAGCGGGGGGCCCAGCACAGATACGCAGTATTTT; CDR3aa: CSAPGSSGGPSTDTQYF
j_gene: TRBJ2-1; abundance: .; len: 15; v_gene: TRBV7-8; d_gene: .; CDR3nt: TGTGCCAGCAGCTCGATAGCCCAAAACATGGGTGAGCAGTTCTTC; CDR3aa: CASSSIAQNMGEQFF
j_gene: TRBJ2-4; abundance: .; len: 11; v_gene: TRBV29-1; d_gene: .; CDR3nt: TGCAGCGCCAAGCAGGGAAACATTCAGTACTTC; CDR3aa: CSAKQGNIQYF
j_gene: TRBJ1-1; abundance: .; len: 14; v_gene: TRBV25-1; d_gene: .; CDR3nt: TGTGACAGCAGATCAAAAGGCGGGGATACTGAAGCTTTCTTT; CDR3aa: CDSRSKGGDTEAFF
j_gene: TRBJ2-1; abundance: few; len: 14; v_gene: TRBV7-3; d_gene: TRBD2; CDR3nt: TGTGCCAGCAGCCGGGGTTCTAGCGGGAATGAGCAGTTCTTC; CDR3aa: CASSRGSSGNEQFF